Following are 25 T cell receptor beta chains from one sample sequenced in a study of CXCR3-negative and CXCR3-positive naive CD8 T cells. TRB cDNA was prepared as libraries by UMI-labeled 5' RACE. From the 5' RACE reads, TCRdb lists one entry per CDR3 protein and no DNA. The specimen's table records over 100,000 distinct CDR3 sequences. Material: naive CXCR3- CD8+ T cells from blood. Indicated subset: CD45RO-CCR7+CD27+CD95- naive CD8+ T cells lacking CXCR3 (TNR3-). These receptors came from a human donor in good health. Some clones in this sample may be carry-over from other donors' samples.

The J gene is TRBJ2-1, the V gene TRBV7-9; without DNA, the TCRdb call of TRBD2 cannot be checked. CDR3 length: 14 residues. The germline gives CDR1 SEHNR, CDR2 FQNEAQ (reference sequence). This CDR3 reads CASSSASTGNEQFF.

The chain links TRBV7-3 to TRBJ1-1; TCRdb indicates TRBD1, and absent DNA this call remains unverified. The CDR3 contains 13 residues. Germline assignment: CDR1 SGHTA and CDR2 FQGTGA. The CDR3: CASSLDRSTEAFF.

V and J are TRBV12-3 or TRBV12-4 and TRBJ2-5; TCRdb selects TRBD1, and the lack of DNA leaves this call unchecked. There are 15 residues in the CDR3. CDR3 loop: CASSFLGGGLETQYF.

The chain uses TRBV20-1 and TRBJ2-7. The CDR3 length is 14 residues. Germline CDR1 reads DFQATT; CDR2 reads SNEGSKA (reference sequence). CDR3 region: CSARDLESSYEQYF.

The chain carries TRBV15 and TRBJ2-7; the TCRdb call, TRBD1, lacks DNA for checking. Germline loops: CDR1 LNHNV, CDR2 YYDKDF (reference sequence). The CDR3 runs 15 residues. CDR3 protein: CATSRAPRDSYEQYF.

The chain joins TRBV10-3 to TRBJ2-2; with no DNA, the TCRdb D assignment of TRBD2 cannot be verified. Germline values: CDR1 ENHRY, CDR2 SYGVKD. The CDR3 has 18 residues. CDR3 region: CAISESGLAGGPTGELFF.

CDR3: CASSFRGDRAVTIQFHEQYF. V gene TRBV27 combines with J gene TRBJ2-7; TCRdb calls TRBD1, which cannot be checked without DNA. This CDR3 is 20 amino acids long. The V gene's germline CDR1 is MNHEY and CDR2 SMNVEV (reference sequence).

The chain couples TRBV29-1 to TRBJ1-1; no DNA is available, so the TRBD1 call from TCRdb remains unchecked. Germline lookup yields CDR1 SQVTM and CDR2 ANQGSEA. This CDR3 has 13 residues. This CDR3 reads CSVDPTGGTEAFF.

The chain employs TRBV29-1 and TRBJ1-2; TCRdb picks TRBD1, but there is no DNA to check that call. Germline values: CDR1 SQVTM, CDR2 ANQGSEA. The CDR3 contains 16 residues. The chain's CDR3 is CSVEDNIFEGEYGYTF.

This chain uses TRBV20-1 with TRBJ2-4; the D gene TCRdb calls, TRBD2, cannot be checked with no DNA. The germline V gene has CDR1 DFQATT and CDR2 SNEGSKA (reference sequence). The CDR3 contains 14 residues. The CDR3 is CSAREGSSGPIQYF.

This sequence joins TRBV15 and TRBJ2-2; TCRdb lists TRBD1, though no DNA is available to test this call. Germline-derived CDR1 and CDR2 are LNHNV and YYDKDF (reference sequence). There are 16 residues in the CDR3. The CDR3 loop reads CATSRDRGPGYGELFF.

The CDR3 region is CASSQERYGTGDRHF. The genes are TRBV3-1 and TRBJ1-1; the TCRdb D gene call, TRBD1, has no DNA to confirm it. This CDR3 contains 15 residues. Germline values: CDR1 LGHDT, CDR2 YNNKEL (reference sequence).

This rearrangement joins TRBV7-9 to TRBJ1-2; lacking DNA, the TRBD1 call made by TCRdb goes unchecked. Germline-derived CDR1 and CDR2 are SEHNR and FQNEAQ (reference sequence). This CDR3 region has 16 residues. This CDR3 is CASSFTGDFGGYGYTF.

The chain recombines TRBV28 with TRBJ2-6; the TRBD1 assignment by TCRdb is unverifiable without DNA. The CDR3 length is 16 residues. From germline, CDR1 is MDHEN and CDR2 SYDVKM. The CDR3 sequence: CASSWTALGGANVLTF.

This chain links TRBV12-3 or TRBV12-4 with TRBJ2-1; TCRdb reports TRBD2, a call that lacks DNA to check it against. The CDR3 runs 13 residues. The CDR3 sequence: CASSPQTSGDQFF.

The V gene is TRBV3-1, the J gene TRBJ2-2; TCRdb's assignment of TRBD2 cannot be checked, as there is no DNA. This CDR3 is built from 17 residues. Germline CDR1 is LGHDT and CDR2 is YNNKEL (reference sequence). The CDR3 sequence is CASSHYSGGANTGELFF.

The rearrangement uses TRBV10-3 and TRBJ1-4. The CDR3 loop spans 15 amino acids. In germline, CDR1 is ENHRY, CDR2 SYGVKD. CDR3 amino acids: CAISESGLANEKLFF.

The J gene is TRBJ2-6, the V gene TRBV7-6; TCRdb proposes TRBD1, but this gene call is untestable without DNA. Germline V gene sequence: CDR1 SGHVS, CDR2 FNYEAQ. The CDR3 runs 19 residues. CDR3 sequence reads: CASSLAATDTISGANVLTF.

V and J are TRBV5-1 and TRBJ2-5; as DNA is missing, the TRBD2 call by TCRdb cannot be tested. CDR3 size: 14 residues. In germline, CDR1 is SGHRS, CDR2 YFSETQ. The CDR3 loop reads CASRPLRVEETQYF.

J is TRBJ2-7 and V is TRBV2. CDR1 is SNHLY and CDR2 is FYNNEI in the germline V gene. The CDR3 loop spans 14 amino acids. The CDR3 region is CASSDEYFTDEQYF.

This chain joins TRBV5-5 and TRBJ2-7; as DNA is missing, the TRBD1 call by TCRdb cannot be tested. Germline loops: CDR1 SGHKS, CDR2 YYEKEE (reference sequence). The CDR3 length is 13 residues. The CDR3 sequence is CASSRDRGNEQYF.

V usage is TRBV7-6 and J usage is TRBJ1-6; the TCRdb D gene call, TRBD1, has no DNA to confirm it. This CDR3 region has 14 residues. CDR1 and CDR2 from the germline V gene are SGHVS and FNYEAQ. CDR3 sequence reads: CASSSPGANSPLHF.

The chain joins TRBV19 to TRBJ1-2; TCRdb lists TRBD1, though no DNA is available to test this call. The CDR3 contains 14 residues. The germline V gene encodes CDR1 LNHDA and CDR2 SQIVND (reference sequence). CDR3 sequence reads: CARSIERQAPSYTF. Looking up the rest from reference TRBV19 and TRBJ1-2 gives the full variable domain: DGGITQSPKYLFRKEGQNVTLSCEQNLNHDAMYWYRQDPGQGLRLIYYSQIVNDFQKGDIAEGYSVSREKKESFPLTVTSAQKNPTAFYLCARSIERQAPSYTFGSGTRLTVV.

The chain uses TRBV7-9 and TRBJ1-2; the D gene TCRdb calls, TRBD1, cannot be checked with no DNA. The germline CDR1 and CDR2 sequences are SEHNR and FQNEAQ (reference sequence). CDR3 length equals 12 residues. The CDR3 loop is CASSLPPGDYTF.

The gene calls are TRBV29-1 and TRBJ2-2; TCRdb calls TRBD1, which cannot be checked without DNA. CDR3 size: 14 residues. From germline, CDR1 is SQVTM and CDR2 ANQGSEA. The CDR3: CSAEGQLNTGELFF.